This TCR beta chain was profiled in a study of identifying expanded T cells in peripheral blood. The study, taken as a whole, reports: Two-week clone count variance significantly increased as total template count grew. Over approximately two and four weeks, about 17 and 20 clones changed, versus approximately 1.2 between replicates.

About this clone itself: The target antigen is unknown.

Produced via immunoSEQ multiplex PCR; TCRdb's table is partial and in-frame only. The sample records tens of thousands of clones, around 87% being singletons. This CDR3 spans 14 amino acids. Germline CDR1 reads MDHEN; CDR2 reads SYDVKM. V lost 5 bases and J 8 bases, leaving 13 bases between the germline ends. During the collection period, no donor immune events like infections were recorded. This TCR came from a person between 18 and 70 years old in good health. The chain links TRBV28 to TRBJ1-6; D not resolved. Source material: blood. As DNA, the CDR3 is TGTGCCAGCAGTGGGAGCGTAGGGTATTCACCCCTCCACTTT. Encoded protein: CASSGSVGYSPLHF.